This T cell receptor beta chain was observed in a study of OX40 agonist ivuxolimab in advanced cancers. Concerning this clone: Antigen: not known. The sample carries other DNA sequences with the same CDR3.

The study's findings and limits: Compared with others, partial responders at 0.1-3.0 mg/kg displayed clonal expansion among the lowest.

Produced via immunoSEQ multiplex PCR; TCRdb's table is partial and in-frame only. The table shows some 72,000 clones, with around 94% occurring only once. The CDR3 consists of 13 residues. Germline CDR1 and CDR2: SEHNR and FQNEAQ (reference sequence). V was shortened by 1 base and J by 0 bases, with 3 bases between the two germline ends. The origin of this receptor is an adult with an advanced solid tumor such as melanoma, head and neck, liver or kidney cancer. V gene TRBV7-9 combines with J gene TRBJ1-1; D unclear. The starting material was CD4+ or CD8+ T cells sorted from blood, obtained in a trial of the OX40 agonist ivuxolimab. The CDR3 loop is CASSLEVNTEAFF. The CDR3 nucleotides read TGTGCCAGCAGCTTAGAGGTGAACACTGAAGCTTTCTTT.